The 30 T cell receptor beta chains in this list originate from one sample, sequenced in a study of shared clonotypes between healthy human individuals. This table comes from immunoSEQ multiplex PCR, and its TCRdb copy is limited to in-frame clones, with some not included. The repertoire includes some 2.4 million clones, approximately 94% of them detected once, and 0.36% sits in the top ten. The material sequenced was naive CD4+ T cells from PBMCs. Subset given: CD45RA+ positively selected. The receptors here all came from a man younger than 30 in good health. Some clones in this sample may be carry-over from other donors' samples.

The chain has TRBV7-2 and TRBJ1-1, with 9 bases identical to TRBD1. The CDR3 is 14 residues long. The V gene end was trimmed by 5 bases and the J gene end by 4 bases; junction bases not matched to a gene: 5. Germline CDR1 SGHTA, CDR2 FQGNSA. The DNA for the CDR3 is TGTGCCAGCAGCCTCTTACAGGGGGCCACTGAAGCTTTCTTT. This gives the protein CASSLLQGATEAFF. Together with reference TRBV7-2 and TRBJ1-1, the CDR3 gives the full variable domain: GAGVSQSPSNKVTEKGKDVELRCDPISGHTALYWYRQSLGQGLEFLIYFQGNSAPDKSGLPSDRFSAERTGGSVSTLTIQRTQQEDSAVYLCASSLLQGATEAFFGQGTRLTVV.

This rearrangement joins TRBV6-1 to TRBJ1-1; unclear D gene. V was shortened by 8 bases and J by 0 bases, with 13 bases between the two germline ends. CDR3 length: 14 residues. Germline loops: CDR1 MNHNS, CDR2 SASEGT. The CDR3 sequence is CASHFGPLNTEAFF. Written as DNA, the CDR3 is TGTGCCAGCCATTTCGGGCCACTGAACACTGAAGCTTTCTTT.

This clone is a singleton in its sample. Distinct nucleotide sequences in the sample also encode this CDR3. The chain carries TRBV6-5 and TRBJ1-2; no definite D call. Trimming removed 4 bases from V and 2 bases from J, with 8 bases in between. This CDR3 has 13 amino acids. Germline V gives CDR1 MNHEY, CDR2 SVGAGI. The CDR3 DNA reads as TGTGCCAGCAGTTCAACATCGAACTATGGCTACACCTTC. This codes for CASSSTSNYGYTF.

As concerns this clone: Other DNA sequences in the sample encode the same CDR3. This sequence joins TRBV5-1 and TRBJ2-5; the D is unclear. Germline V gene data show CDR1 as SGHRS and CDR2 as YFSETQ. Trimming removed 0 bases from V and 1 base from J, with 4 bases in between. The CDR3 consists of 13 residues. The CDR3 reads CASSLVPQETQYF. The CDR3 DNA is TGCGCCAGCAGCTTGGTTCCCCAAGAGACCCAGTACTTC.

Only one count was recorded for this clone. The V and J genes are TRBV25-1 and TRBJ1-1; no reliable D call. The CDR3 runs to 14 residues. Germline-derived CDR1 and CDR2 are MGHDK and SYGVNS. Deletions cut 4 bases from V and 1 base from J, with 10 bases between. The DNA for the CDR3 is TGTGCCAGCAGTGGGGCCGACACGAACACTGAAGCTTTCTTT. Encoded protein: CASSGADTNTEAFF.

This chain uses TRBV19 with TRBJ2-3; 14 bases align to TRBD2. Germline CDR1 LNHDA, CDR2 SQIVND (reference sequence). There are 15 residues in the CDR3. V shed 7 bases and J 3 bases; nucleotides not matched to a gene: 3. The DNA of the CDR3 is TGTGCCAGTATGAGGACTAGCGGGAGGACAGATACGCAGTATTTT. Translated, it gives CASMRTSGRTDTQYF.

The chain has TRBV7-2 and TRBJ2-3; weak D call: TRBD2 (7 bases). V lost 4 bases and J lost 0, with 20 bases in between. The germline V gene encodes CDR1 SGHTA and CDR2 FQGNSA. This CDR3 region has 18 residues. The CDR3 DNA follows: TGTGCCAGCAGCTATTGGGGGGGCCTAACCTCTAGCACAGATACGCAGTATTTT. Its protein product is CASSYWGGLTSSTDTQYF. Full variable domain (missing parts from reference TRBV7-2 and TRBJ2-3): GAGVSQSPSNKVTEKGKDVELRCDPISGHTALYWYRQSLGQGLEFLIYFQGNSAPDKSGLPSDRFSAERTGGSVSTLTIQRTQQEDSAVYLCASSYWGGLTSSTDTQYFGPGTRLTVL.

The CDR3 bases are TGCGCCAGCAGTCCGCCGGGACTAGCGGGAGGGCCTATGGAGACCCAGTACTTC. Translating gives CASSPPGLAGGPMETQYF. This chain links TRBV10-2 with TRBJ2-5; 16 positions agree with TRBD2. CDR1 WSHSY and CDR2 SAAADI come from the germline V gene. Trimming removed 5 bases from V and 5 bases from J; junction bases left unmatched: 11. CDR3 length equals 18 residues.

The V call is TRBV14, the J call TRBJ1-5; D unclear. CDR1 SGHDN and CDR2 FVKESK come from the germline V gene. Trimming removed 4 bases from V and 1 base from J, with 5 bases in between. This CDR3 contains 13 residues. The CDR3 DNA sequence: TGTGCCAGCAGCCCAGACAGCAATCAGCCCCAGCATTTT. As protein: CASSPDSNQPQHF.

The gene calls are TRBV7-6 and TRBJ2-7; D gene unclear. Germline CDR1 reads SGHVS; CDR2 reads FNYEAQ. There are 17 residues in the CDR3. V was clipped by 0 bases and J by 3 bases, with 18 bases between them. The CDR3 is CASSLASDLRINYEQYF. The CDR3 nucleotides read TGTGCCAGCAGCTTAGCGTCGGATCTGCGGATAAACTACGAGCAGTACTTC.

CDR3 nucleotides: TGTGCCAGCAGCGCCCGACAGGGGAGCGGTGAAAAACTGTTTTTT. Protein product: CASSARQGSGEKLFF. This sequence joins TRBV9 and TRBJ1-4; 8 bases agree with TRBD1. The length of the CDR3 is 15 residues. V gave up 3 bases and J gave up 7 bases; unmatched junction bases: 8. Looked up from germline, CDR1 is SGDLS and CDR2 is YYNGEE.

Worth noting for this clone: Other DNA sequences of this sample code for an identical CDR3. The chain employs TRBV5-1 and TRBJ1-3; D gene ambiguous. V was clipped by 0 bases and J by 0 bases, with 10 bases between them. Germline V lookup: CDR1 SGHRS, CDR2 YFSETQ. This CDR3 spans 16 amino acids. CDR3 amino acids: CASSLELASSGNTIYF. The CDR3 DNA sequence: TGCGCCAGCAGCTTGGAGCTGGCGAGCTCTGGAAACACCATATATTTT.

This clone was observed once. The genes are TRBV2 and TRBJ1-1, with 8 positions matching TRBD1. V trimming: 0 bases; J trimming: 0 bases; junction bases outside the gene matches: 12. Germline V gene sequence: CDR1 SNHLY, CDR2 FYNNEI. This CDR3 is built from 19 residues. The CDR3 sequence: CASSEAGTGGGLLNTEAFF. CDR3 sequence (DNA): TGTGCCAGCAGTGAAGCGGGGACAGGAGGTGGACTATTGAACACTGAAGCTTTCTTT.

CDR3 residues: CASSTAGRRYGYTF. The CDR3 bases are TGTGCCAGCAGTACCGCGGGACGGAGGTATGGCTACACCTTC. This chain joins TRBV28 and TRBJ1-2; a possible D gene is TRBD1 (5 bases). The CDR3 has 14 residues. Germline CDR1 and CDR2: MDHEN and SYDVKM. V was clipped by 5 bases and J by 5 bases, with 15 bases between them.

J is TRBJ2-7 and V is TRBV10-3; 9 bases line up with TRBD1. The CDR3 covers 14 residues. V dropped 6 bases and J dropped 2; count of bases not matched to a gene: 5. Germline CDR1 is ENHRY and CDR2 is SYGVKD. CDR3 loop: CAIRTGTGTYEQYF. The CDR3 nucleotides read TGTGCCATCAGGACCGGGACAGGGACCTACGAGCAGTACTTC.

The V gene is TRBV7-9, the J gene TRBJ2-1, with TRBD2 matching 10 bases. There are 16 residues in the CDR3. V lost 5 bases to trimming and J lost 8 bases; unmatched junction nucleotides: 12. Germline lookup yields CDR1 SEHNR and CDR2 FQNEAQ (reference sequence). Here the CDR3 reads CASSPLGSSGSDEQFF. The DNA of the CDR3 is TGTGCCAGCAGCCCTCTAGGTTCTAGCGGGAGTGATGAGCAGTTCTTC.

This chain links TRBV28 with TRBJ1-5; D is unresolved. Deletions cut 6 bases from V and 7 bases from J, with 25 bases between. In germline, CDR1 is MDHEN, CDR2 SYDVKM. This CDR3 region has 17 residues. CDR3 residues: CASSGKSRGTKGQPQHF. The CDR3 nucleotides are TGTGCCAGCAGCGGAAAAAGTCGTGGCACCAAGGGACAGCCCCAGCATTTT.

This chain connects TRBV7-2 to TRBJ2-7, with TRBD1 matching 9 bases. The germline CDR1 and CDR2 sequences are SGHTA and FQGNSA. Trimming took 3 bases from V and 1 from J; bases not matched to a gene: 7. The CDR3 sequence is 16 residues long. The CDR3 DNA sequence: TGTGCCAGCAGCTTGCTTCCGGGACAGGGATCCTACGAGCAGTACTTC. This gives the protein CASSLLPGQGSYEQYF.

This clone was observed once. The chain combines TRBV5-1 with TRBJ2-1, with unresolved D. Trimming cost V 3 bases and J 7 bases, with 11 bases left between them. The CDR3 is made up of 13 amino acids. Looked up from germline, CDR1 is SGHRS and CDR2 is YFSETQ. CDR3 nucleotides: TGCGCCAGCAGCTCGGGCGGTTTTAATGAGCAGTTCTTC. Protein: CASSSGGFNEQFF.

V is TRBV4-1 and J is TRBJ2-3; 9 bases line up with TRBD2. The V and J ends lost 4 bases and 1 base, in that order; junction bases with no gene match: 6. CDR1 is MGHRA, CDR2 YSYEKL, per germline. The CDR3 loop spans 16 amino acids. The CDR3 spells CASSPGSSGGTDTQYF. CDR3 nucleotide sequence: TGCGCCAGCAGCCCCGGATCTAGCGGGGGCACAGATACGCAGTATTTT.

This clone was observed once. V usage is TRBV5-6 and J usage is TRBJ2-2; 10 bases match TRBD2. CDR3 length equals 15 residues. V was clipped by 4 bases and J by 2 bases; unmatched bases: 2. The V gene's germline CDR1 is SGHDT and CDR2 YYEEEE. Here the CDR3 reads CASSIAGGNTGELFF. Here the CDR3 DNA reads TGTGCCAGCAGCATAGCGGGAGGAAACACCGGGGAGCTGTTTTTT.

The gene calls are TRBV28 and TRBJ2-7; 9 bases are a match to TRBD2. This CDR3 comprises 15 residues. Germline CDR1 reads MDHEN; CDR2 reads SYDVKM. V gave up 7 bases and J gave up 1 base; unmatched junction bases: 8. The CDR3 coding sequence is TGTGCCAGCATTGGTAGCGGGAGTAGATCCTACGAGCAGTACTTC. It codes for CASIGSGSRSYEQYF.

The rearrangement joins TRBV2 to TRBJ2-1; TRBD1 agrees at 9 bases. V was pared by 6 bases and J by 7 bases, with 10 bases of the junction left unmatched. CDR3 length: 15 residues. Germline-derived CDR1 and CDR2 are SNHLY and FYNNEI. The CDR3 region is CASRASTGGPNEQFF. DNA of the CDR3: TGTGCCAGCAGGGCATCGACAGGGGGTCCAAATGAGCAGTTCTTC.

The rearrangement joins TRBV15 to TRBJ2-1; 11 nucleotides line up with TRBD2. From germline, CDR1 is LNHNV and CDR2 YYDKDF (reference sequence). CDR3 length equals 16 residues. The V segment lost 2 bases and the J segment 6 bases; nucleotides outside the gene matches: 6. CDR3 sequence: CATSRNRLAGPNEQFF. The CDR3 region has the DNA TGTGCCACCAGCAGAAACCGACTAGCGGGACCCAATGAGCAGTTCTTC.

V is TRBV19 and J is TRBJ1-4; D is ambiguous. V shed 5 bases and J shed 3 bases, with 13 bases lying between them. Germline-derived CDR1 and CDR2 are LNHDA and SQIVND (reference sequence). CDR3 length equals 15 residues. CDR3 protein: CASSGEGRANEKLFF. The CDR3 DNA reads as TGTGCCAGTAGTGGAGAAGGGAGGGCTAATGAAAAACTGTTTTTT.

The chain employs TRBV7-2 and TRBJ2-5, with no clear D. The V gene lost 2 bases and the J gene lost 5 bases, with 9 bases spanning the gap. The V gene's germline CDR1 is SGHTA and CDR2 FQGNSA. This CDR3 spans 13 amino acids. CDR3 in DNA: TGTGCCAGCAGCTTATCTCTGGCGGAGACCCAGTACTTC. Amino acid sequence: CASSLSLAETQYF.

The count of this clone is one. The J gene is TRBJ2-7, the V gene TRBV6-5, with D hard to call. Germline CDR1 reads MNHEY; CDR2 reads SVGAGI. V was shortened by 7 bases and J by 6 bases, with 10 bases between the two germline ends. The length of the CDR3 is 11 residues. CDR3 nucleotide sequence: TGTGCCAGCACCGAGGTGCGCGAGCAGTACTTC. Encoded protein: CASTEVREQYF.

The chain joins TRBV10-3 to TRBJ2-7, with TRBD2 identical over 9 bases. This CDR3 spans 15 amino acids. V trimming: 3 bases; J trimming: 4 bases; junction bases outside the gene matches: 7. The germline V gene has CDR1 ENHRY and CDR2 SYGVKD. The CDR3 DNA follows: TGTGCCATCAGTGAACTGGGGACTAGCTGGTACGAGCAGTACTTC. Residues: CAISELGTSWYEQYF.

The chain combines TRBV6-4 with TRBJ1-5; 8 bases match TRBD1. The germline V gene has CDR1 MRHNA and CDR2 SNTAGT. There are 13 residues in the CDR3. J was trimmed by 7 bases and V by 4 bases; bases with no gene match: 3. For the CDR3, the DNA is TGTGCCAGCAGTGCCCGGACAGGGCAGCCCCAGCATTTT. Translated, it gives CASSARTGQPQHF.

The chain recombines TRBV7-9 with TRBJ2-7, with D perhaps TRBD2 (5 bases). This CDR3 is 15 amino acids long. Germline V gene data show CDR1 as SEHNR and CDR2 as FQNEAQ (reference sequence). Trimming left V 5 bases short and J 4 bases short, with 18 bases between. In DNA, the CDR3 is TGTGCCAGCAGCAGCCTACCCAGAGGAGGTTACGAGCAGTACTTC. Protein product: CASSSLPRGGYEQYF.